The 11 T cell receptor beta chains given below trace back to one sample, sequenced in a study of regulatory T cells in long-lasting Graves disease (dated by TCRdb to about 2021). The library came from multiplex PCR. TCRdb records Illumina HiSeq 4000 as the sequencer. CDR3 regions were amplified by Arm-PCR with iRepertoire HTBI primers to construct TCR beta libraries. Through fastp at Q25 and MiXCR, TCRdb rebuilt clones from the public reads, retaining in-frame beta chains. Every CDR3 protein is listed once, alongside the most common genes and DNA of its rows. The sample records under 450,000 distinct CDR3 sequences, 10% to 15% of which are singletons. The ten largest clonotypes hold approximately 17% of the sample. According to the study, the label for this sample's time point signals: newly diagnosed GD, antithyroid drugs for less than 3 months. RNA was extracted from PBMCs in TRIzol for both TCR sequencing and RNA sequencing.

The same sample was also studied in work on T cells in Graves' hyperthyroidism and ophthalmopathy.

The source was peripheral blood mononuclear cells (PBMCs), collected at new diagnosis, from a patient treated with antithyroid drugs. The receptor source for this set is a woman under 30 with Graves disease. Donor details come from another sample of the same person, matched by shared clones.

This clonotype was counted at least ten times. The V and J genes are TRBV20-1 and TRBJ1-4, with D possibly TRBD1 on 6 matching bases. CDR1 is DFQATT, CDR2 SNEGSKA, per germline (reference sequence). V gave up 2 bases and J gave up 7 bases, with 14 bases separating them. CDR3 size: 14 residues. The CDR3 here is CSARSGGRGEKLFF. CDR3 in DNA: TGCAGTGCTAGATCGGGGGGGCGCGGTGAAAAACTGTTTTTT.

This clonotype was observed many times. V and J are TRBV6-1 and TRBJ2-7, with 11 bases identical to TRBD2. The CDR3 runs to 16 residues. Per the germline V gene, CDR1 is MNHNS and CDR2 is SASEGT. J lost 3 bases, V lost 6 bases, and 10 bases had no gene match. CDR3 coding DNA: TGTGCCAGCAGATTATCTAGCGGGGGGAGATTCTACGAGCAGTACTTC. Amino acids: CASRLSSGGRFYEQYF.

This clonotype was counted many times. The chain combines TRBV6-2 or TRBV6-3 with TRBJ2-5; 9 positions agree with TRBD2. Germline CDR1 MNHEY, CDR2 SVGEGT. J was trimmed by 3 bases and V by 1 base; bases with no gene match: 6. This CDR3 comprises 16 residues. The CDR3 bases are TGTGCCAGCAGTTACTGGGTAGCGGGGGTTGAAGAGACCCAGTACTTC. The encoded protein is CASSYWVAGVEETQYF.

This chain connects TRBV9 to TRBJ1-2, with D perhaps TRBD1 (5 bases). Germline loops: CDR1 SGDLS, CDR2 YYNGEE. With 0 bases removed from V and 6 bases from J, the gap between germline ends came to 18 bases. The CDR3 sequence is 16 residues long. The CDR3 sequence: CASSVVPGRGPDGYTF. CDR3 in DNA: TGTGCCAGCAGCGTAGTCCCGGGTAGGGGCCCCGATGGCTACACCTTC.

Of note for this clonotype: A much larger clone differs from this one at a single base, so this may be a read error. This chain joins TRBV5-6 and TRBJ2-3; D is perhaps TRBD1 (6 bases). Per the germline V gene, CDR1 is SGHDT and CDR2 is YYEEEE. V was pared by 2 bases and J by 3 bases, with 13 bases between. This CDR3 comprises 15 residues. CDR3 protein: CASSLGGRATDTQYF. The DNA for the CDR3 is TGTGCCAGCAGCTTAGGGGGTAGAGCTACAGATACGCAGTATTTT.

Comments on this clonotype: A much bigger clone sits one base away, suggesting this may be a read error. As DNA, the CDR3 is TGTGCCAGCAGGGCTTTACACCCGAGGAGGCAGAACACCGGGGAGCTGTTTTTT. The encoded protein is CASRALHPRRQNTGELFF. This chain uses TRBV6-2 or TRBV6-3 with TRBJ2-2, with D tentatively TRBD2 (5 bases). Per germline, CDR1 MNHEY and CDR2 SVGEGT. The CDR3 extends over 18 amino acids. V dropped 6 bases and J dropped 1 base, with 21 bases sitting between them.

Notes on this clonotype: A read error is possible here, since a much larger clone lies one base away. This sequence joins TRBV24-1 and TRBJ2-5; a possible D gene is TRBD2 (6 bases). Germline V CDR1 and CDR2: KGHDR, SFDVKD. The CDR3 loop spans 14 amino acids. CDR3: CATSDMGLQEIQYF. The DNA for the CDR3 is TGTGCCACCAGTGATATGGGACTCCAAGAGATCCAGTACTTC.

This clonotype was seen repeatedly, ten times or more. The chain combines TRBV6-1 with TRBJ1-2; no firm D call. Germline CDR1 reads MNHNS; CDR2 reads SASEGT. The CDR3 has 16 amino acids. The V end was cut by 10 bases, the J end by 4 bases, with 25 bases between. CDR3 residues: CATIGPSQTYSYGYTF. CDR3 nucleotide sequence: TGTGCCACCATAGGACCCTCCCAAACTTATTCCTATGGCTACACCTTC.

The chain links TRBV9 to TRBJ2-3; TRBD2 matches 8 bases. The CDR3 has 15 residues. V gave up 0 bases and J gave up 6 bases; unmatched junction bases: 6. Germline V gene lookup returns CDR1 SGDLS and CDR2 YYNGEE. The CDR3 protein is CASSVEAGGPDTQYF. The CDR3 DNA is TGTGCCAGCAGCGTAGAGGCGGGGGGCCCGGATACGCAGTATTTT.

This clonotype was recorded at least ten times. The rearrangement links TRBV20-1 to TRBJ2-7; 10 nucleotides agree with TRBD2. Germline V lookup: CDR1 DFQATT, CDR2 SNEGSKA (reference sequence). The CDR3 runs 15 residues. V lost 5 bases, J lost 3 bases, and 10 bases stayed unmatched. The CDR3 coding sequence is TGCAGTGCTTATAGCGGGAGGTCCCTAAACTACGAGCAGTACTTC. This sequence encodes CSAYSGRSLNYEQYF.

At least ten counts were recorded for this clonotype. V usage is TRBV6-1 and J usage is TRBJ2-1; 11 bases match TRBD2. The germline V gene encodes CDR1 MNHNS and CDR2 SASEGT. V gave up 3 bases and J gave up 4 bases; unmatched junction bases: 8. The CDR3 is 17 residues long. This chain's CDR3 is CASSELAGGPPYNEQFF. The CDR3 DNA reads TGTGCCAGCAGTGAGCTAGCGGGAGGTCCACCTTACAATGAGCAGTTCTTC.